This T cell receptor beta chain was identified during a study of spatial heterogeneity in lung cancer. In the study overall: TCR and UMI combinations that were unique each appeared, on average, more than ten times in raw reads. Study observations and caveats: Ubiquitous expanded tumor TCRs surfaced in blood more at resection than they did at follow-up.

This clonotype was seen a few times. The antigen is unknown. MiXCR was run by TCRdb on the 5' RACE reads, yielding one entry per CDR3 protein. The sample holds some 70,000 distinct CDR3 sequences; about 14% are singletons and the top ten take approximately 7.2%. Time point meaning: sample taken at primary tumor resection. Unsorted whole RNA samples from tumor, nontumor lung or frozen PBMC were sequenced. The sample consisted of PBMCs, taken at surgery. This clonotype originated in a male donor with early-stage non-small cell lung cancer.

Here the CDR3 DNA reads TGTGCCTGGAGTGTATCAGGAGTTAACACTGAAGCTTTCTTT. Translating it yields CAWSVSGVNTEAFF. The chain employs TRBV30 and TRBJ1-1; D unclear. Looked up from germline, CDR1 is GTSNPN and CDR2 is SVGIG (reference sequence). V lost 0 bases to trimming and J lost 2 bases, with 10 bases between them. The CDR3 contains 14 residues.